This T cell receptor (beta chain) was sequenced in a study of blood T cell repertoires in COVID-19. Method: immunoSEQ multiplex PCR; TCRdb's copy keeps in-frame clones and lacks some. The sample contains approximately 150,000 clones, around 80% of which appear only once. This clone showed up just a few times. V lost 5 bases and J 2 bases, leaving 18 bases between the germline ends. Germline lookup yields CDR1 SNHLY and CDR2 FYNNEI. This CDR3 is 16 amino acids long. The TCR comes from an elderly woman with acute or convalescent COVID-19. The material sequenced was peripheral blood. This rearrangement joins TRBV2 to TRBJ1-2; D unclear. The CDR3 sequence: CASSSGFAGRNYGYTF. CDR3 nucleotide sequence: TGTGCCAGCAGTTCTGGATTCGCCGGGAGGAACTATGGCTACACCTTC.